What follows are 17 T cell receptor beta chains derived from one specimen sequenced in a study of immune characterization of retroperitoneal liposarcoma. TCRdb processed the PCR reads anew with MiXCR; each CDR3 protein has one entry. The profile covers some 10,000 distinct CDR3 sequences, with approximately 26% appearing a single time and around 9.3% taken by the ten largest. Material for sequencing was tumor tissue. All receptors derive from a female donor with retroperitoneal liposarcoma.

For this clonotype: Since the CDR3 does not end with the conserved phenylalanine or tryptophan, this likely comes from a read error. This sequence joins TRBV6-2 or TRBV6-3 and TRBJ1-2; no definite D call. The V end was cut by 5 bases, the J end by 4 bases, with 14 bases between. This CDR3 comprises 14 residues. The germline V gene encodes CDR1 MNHEY and CDR2 SVGEGT. The CDR3 region has the DNA TGTGCCAGCAGTGAAGTGAGGGTCGGCTATGGCTACACCTGC. This codes for CASSEVRVGYGYTC.

The chain employs TRBV6-2 or TRBV6-3 and TRBJ2-5; D is unresolved. Per the germline V gene, CDR1 is MNHEY and CDR2 is SVGEGT. Trimming took 0 bases from V and 11 from J, leaving 19 bases between them. CDR3 length equals 15 residues. The CDR3: CASSYSARANNEQYF. DNA of the CDR3: TGTGCCAGCAGTTACTCGGCTAGAGCGAACAATGAGCAGTACTTC.

The sample holds many counts of this clonotype. J is TRBJ1-2 and V is TRBV6-1; 7 nucleotides match TRBD1. The germline CDR1 and CDR2 sequences are MNHNS and SASEGT. This CDR3 has 14 residues. The J segment lost 7 bases and the V segment lost 5 bases, leaving 10 bases of the junction unmatched. Here the CDR3 reads CASSPQGGGSGYTF. The CDR3 nucleotides are TGTGCCAGCAGTCCCCAGGGAGGGGGCAGTGGCTACACCTTC.

V is TRBV4-1 and J is TRBJ2-4; possibly TRBD1 for D (6 bases). In germline, CDR1 is MGHRA, CDR2 YSYEKL. This CDR3 contains 15 residues. The germline V and J ends were trimmed by 0 bases and 13 bases, with 19 bases remaining between them. The CDR3 loop is CASSQETGRDNEQYF. The CDR3 coding sequence is TGCGCCAGCAGCCAAGAGACGGGAAGGGACAATGAGCAGTACTTC.

In this sample, this clonotype turned up a few times. The J gene is TRBJ2-3, the V gene TRBV6-5; TRBD2 matches at 10 bases. This CDR3 contains 19 residues. In germline, CDR1 is MNHEY, CDR2 SVGAGI. Unmatched junction bases numbered 15, after V lost 0 bases and J lost 6 bases. Written as DNA, the CDR3 is TGTGCCAGCAGTTACTCATTAGGGGCTAGCGGGAGCGAAACGGATACGCAGTATTTT. The encoded protein is CASSYSLGASGSETDTQYF.

V and J are TRBV6-6 and TRBJ2-5; D possibly matches TRBD1 or TRBD2 (5 bases each). CDR1 is MNHNY and CDR2 is SVGAGI in the germline V gene (reference sequence). Trimming took 2 bases from V and 3 from J, leaving 16 bases between them. The CDR3 length is 16 residues. DNA for the CDR3: TGTGCCAGCAGTTACAATGGGGGTAGTTCCGAAGAGACCCAGTACTTC. As protein: CASSYNGGSSEETQYF.

By share, this clonotype counts as medium-sized. The chain employs TRBV12-3 or TRBV12-4 and TRBJ2-1; the match to TRBD1 covers 11 bases. J was trimmed by 3 bases and V by 0 bases; bases with no gene match: 1. The CDR3 is made up of 16 amino acids. CDR3 loop: CASSLAGTGGYNEQFF. The CDR3 DNA reads TGTGCCAGCAGTTTAGCCGGGACAGGGGGCTACAATGAGCAGTTCTTC.

The V and J genes are TRBV27 and TRBJ2-1; TRBD1 might be the D (6 bases). This CDR3 comprises 13 residues. Looked up from germline, CDR1 is MNHEY and CDR2 is SMNVEV (reference sequence). Trimming cost V 3 bases and J 10 bases, with 13 bases left between them. The CDR3 DNA sequence: TGTGCCAGCAGTTTTAGGGGGTCCTACGAGCAGTTCTTC. Translated, it gives CASSFRGSYEQFF.

Relative to its sample, this clonotype is medium-sized. The genes are TRBV7-2 and TRBJ1-1, with 9 bases that match TRBD1. There are 16 residues in the CDR3. Per the germline V gene, CDR1 is SGHTA and CDR2 is FQGNSA. Trimming took 5 bases from V and 5 from J; bases not matched to a gene: 12. CDR3 in DNA: TGTGCCAGCAGCCCCCAACCCGGACAGGGGCGAACTGAAGCTTTCTTT. As protein: CASSPQPGQGRTEAFF. The full variable domain, completed using reference TRBV7-2 and TRBJ1-1, is GAGVSQSPSNKVTEKGKDVELRCDPISGHTALYWYRQSLGQGLEFLIYFQGNSAPDKSGLPSDRFSAERTGGSVSTLTIQRTQQEDSAVYLCASSPQPGQGRTEAFFGQGTRLTVV.

This clonotype is classed as medium-sized. The rearrangement uses TRBV11-2 and TRBJ2-3, with 8 bases aligning to TRBD2. The CDR3 spans 16 residues. Trimming took 6 bases from V and 6 from J; bases not matched to a gene: 14. Germline loops: CDR1 SGHAT, CDR2 FQNNGV. CDR3 loop: CASSTAGVSYTDTQYF. The CDR3 DNA is TGTGCCAGCAGTACAGCGGGGGTTTCTTACACGGATACGCAGTATTTT. Together with reference TRBV11-2 and TRBJ2-3, the CDR3 gives the full variable domain: EAGVAQSPRYKIIEKRQSVAFWCNPISGHATLYWYQQILGQGPKLLIQFQNNGVVDDSQLPKDRFSAERLKGVDSTLKIQPAKLEDSAVYLCASSTAGVSYTDTQYFGPGTRLTVL.

By its share, this clonotype is medium-sized (0.01 to 0.1%). J is TRBJ2-1 and V is TRBV7-8; no clear D. The CDR3 consists of 16 residues. From germline, CDR1 is SGHVS and CDR2 FQNEAQ. The V and J ends lost 1 base and 13 bases respectively, with 23 bases between them. CDR3 sequence: CASSLEGRSPLETQFF. The CDR3 region has the DNA TGTGCCAGCAGCTTAGAGGGCCGGAGCCCGTTGGAGACCCAGTTCTTC.

This clonotype is medium-sized in the sample. The chain is built from TRBV6-1 and TRBJ2-1; D perhaps matches TRBD1 (5 bases). The V gene lost 6 bases and the J gene lost 10 bases, with 16 bases spanning the gap. Germline CDR1 reads MNHNS; CDR2 reads SASEGT. The CDR3 consists of 13 residues. The CDR3 DNA is TGTGCCAGCAGCACGTTAAGGGGTGCGGAGCAGTTCTTC. Protein product: CASSTLRGAEQFF.

This clonotype was observed at least ten times. The CDR3 protein is CASSLAQGSYEQFF. CDR3 bases: TGTGCCAGCAGTTTAGCACAGGGCTCCTACGAGCAGTTCTTC. This rearrangement joins TRBV12-3 or TRBV12-4 to TRBJ2-1; the D gene is possibly TRBD1 (6 bases). Trimming stripped 0 bases from V and 10 bases from J, with 13 bases between. The CDR3 covers 14 residues.

This clonotype has a handful of counts. This rearrangement joins TRBV6-1 to TRBJ2-6, with D possibly TRBD1 on 5 matching bases. The CDR3 totals 15 residues. The V end lost 5 bases, the J end lost 2 bases, and 10 bases lay between the germline ends. The germline gives CDR1 MNHNS, CDR2 SASEGT. CDR3 protein: CASSLGQPGANVLTF. CDR3 nucleotides: TGTGCCAGCAGTCTAGGACAACCTGGGGCCAACGTCCTGACTTTC.

This clonotype qualifies as medium-sized. This rearrangement joins TRBV6-1 to TRBJ2-1; D unresolved. V lost 2 bases to trimming and J lost 10 bases, with 18 bases between them. The CDR3 is made up of 15 amino acids. Germline CDR1 is MNHNS and CDR2 is SASEGT. Written as DNA, the CDR3 is TGTGCCAGCAGTGAAATGGTAGGTGGGTTCTACGAGCAGTTCTTC. The encoded protein is CASSEMVGGFYEQFF.

The chain is built from TRBV6-1 and TRBJ2-2; D gene unclear. Germline CDR1 MNHNS, CDR2 SASEGT. The V end lost 9 bases, the J end lost 7 bases, and 6 bases lay between the germline ends. This CDR3 has 10 amino acids. CDR3 coding DNA: TGTGCCAGTGGGGACGGGGAGCTGTTTTTT. Its translation: CASGDGELFF.

The chain carries TRBV7-2 and TRBJ2-5; 11 nucleotides match TRBD2. The J call is doubtful: the DNA matches TRBJ2-1 better. The CDR3 has 15 residues. Germline V gives CDR1 SGHTA, CDR2 FQGNSA. The CDR3: CASSSPGLAVYEQFF. The CDR3, as DNA: TGTGCCAGCAGTTCTCCGGGACTAGCGGTATACGAGCAGTTCTTC.